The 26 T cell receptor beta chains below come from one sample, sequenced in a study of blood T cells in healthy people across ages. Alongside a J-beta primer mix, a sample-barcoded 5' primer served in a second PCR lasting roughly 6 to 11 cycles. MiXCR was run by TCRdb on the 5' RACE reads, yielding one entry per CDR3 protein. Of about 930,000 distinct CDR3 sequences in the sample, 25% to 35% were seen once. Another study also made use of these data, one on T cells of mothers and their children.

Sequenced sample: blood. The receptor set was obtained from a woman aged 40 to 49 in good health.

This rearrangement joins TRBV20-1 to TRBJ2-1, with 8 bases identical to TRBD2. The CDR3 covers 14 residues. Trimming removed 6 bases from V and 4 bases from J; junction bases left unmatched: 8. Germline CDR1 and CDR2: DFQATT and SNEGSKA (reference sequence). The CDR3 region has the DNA TGCAGTGCCAACTCGGGGGGGGAATACAATGAGCAGTTCTTC. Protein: CSANSGGEYNEQFF.

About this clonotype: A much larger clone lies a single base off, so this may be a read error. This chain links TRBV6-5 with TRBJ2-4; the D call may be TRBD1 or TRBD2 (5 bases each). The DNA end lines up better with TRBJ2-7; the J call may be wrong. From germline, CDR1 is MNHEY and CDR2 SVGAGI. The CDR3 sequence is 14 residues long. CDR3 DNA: TGTGCCAGCAGGACCGGGGACGGGACCTACGAGCAGTACTTC. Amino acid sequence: CASRTGDGTYEQYF.

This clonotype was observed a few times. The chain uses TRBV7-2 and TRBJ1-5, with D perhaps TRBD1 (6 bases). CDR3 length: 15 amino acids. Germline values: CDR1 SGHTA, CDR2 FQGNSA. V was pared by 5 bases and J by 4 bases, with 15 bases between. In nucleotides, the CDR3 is TGTGCCAGCAGCCGCGAACAGGGTCCAAATCAGCCCCAGCATTTT. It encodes CASSREQGPNQPQHF.

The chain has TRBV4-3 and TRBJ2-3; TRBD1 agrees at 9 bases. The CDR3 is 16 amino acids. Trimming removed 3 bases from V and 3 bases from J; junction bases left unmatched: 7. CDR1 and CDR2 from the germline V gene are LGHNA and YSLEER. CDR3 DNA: TGCGCCAGCAGCCAGGGGACAGGGTTAAGAACAGATACGCAGTATTTT. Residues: CASSQGTGLRTDTQYF.

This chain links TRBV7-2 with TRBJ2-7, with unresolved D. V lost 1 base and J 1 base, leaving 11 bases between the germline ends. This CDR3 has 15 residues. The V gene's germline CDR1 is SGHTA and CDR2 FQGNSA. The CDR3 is CASSLGASKSYEQYF. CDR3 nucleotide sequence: TGTGCCAGCAGCTTAGGGGCGTCGAAATCCTACGAGCAGTACTTC.

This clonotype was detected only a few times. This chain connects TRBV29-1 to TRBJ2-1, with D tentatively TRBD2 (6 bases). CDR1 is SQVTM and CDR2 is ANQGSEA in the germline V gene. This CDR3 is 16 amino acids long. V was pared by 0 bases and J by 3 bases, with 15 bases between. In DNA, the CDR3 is TGCAGCGTTGAAGATATACTCGGGACTGACTACAATGAGCAGTTCTTC. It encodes CSVEDILGTDYNEQFF.

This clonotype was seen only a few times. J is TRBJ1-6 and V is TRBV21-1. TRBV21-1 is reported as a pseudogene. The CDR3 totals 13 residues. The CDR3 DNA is TGTGCCAGCAGCAAAGGGGGTTGCTCACCCCTCCACTTT. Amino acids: CASSKGGCSPLHF.

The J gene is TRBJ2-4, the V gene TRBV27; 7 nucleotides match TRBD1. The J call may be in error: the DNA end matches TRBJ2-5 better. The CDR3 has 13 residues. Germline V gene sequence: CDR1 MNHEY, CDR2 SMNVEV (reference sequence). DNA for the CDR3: TGTGCCAGCAGTCCGGGACAGCTGGAGACCCAGTACTTC. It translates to CASSPGQLETQYF.

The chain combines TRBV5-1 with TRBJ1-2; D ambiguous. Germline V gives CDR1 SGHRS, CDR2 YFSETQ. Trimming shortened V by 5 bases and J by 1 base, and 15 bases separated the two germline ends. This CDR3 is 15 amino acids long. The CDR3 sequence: CASSRRVEDNYGYTF. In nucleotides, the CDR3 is TGCGCCAGCAGTCGTAGGGTAGAGGATAACTATGGCTACACCTTC.

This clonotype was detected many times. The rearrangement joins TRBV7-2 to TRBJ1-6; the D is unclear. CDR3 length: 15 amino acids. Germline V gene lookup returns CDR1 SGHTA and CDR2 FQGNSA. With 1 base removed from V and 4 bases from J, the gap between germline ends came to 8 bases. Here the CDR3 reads CASSLGGVYNSPLHF. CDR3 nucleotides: TGTGCCAGCAGCTTAGGGGGTGTTTATAATTCACCCCTCCACTTT.

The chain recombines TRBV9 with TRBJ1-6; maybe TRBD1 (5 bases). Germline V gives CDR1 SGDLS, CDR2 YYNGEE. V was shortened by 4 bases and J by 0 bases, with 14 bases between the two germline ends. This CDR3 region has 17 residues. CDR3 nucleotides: TGTGCCAGCAGCTTAGGGACGGAAAGCTCCTATAATTCACCCCTCCACTTT. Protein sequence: CASSLGTESSYNSPLHF.

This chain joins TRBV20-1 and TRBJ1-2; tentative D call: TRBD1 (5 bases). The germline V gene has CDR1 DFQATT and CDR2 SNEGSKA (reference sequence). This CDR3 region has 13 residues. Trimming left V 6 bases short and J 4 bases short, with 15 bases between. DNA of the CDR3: TGCAGTGCCCCTGGAACAGGTGCCTATGGCTACACCTTC. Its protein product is CSAPGTGAYGYTF.

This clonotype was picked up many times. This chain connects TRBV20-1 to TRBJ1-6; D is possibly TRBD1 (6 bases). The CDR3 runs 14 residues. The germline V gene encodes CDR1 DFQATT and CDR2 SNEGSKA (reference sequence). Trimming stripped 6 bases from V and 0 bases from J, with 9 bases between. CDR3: CSALQGSYNSPLHF. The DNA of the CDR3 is TGCAGTGCCCTACAGGGCTCCTATAATTCACCCCTCCACTTT.

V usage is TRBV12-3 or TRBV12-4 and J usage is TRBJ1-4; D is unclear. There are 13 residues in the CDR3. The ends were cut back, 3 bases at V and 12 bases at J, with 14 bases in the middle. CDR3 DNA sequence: TGTGCCAGCAGTTTTCAGCTGAGGGAGGAACTGTTTTTT. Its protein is CASSFQLREELFF.

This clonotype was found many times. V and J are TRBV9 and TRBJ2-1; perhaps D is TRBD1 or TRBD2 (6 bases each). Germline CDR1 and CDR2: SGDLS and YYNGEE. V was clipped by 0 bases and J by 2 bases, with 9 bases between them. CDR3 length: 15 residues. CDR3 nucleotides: TGTGCCAGCAGCGTAGCCGGGGGCACCTACAATGAGCAGTTCTTC. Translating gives CASSVAGGTYNEQFF.

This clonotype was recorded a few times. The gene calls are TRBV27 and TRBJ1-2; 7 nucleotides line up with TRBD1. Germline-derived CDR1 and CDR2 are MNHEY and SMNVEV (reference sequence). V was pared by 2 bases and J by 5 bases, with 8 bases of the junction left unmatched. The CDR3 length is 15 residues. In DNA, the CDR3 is TGTGCCAGCAGTTTACAGGGACAGAGTGTATATGGCTACACCTTC. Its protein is CASSLQGQSVYGYTF.

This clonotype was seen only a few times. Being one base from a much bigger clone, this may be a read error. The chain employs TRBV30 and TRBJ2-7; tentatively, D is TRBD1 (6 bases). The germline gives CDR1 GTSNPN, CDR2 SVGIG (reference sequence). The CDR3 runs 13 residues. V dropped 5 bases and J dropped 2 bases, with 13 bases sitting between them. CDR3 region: CAWGRQDAYEQYF. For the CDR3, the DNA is TGTGCCTGGGGCAGACAGGACGCCTACGAGCAGTACTTC. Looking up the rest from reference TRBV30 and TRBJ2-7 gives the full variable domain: SQTIHQWPATLVQPVGSPLSLECTVEGTSNPNLYWYRQAAGRGLQLLFYSVGIGQISSEVPQNLSASRPQDRQFILSSKKLLLSDSGFYLCAWGRQDAYEQYFGPGTRLTVT.

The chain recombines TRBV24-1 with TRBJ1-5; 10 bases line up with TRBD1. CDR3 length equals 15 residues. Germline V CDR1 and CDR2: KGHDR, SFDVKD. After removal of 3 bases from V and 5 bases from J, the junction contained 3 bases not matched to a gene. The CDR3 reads CATSDRTGGDQPQHF. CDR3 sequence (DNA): TGTGCCACCAGTGATCGGACAGGGGGTGATCAGCCCCAGCATTTT.

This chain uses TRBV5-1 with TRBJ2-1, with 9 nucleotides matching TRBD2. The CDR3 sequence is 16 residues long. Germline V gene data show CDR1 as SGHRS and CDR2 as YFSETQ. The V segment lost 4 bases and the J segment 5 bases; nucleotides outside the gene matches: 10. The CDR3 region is CASSIVPGLAHNEQFF. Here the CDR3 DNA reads TGCGCCAGCAGCATCGTACCGGGACTAGCCCACAATGAGCAGTTCTTC.

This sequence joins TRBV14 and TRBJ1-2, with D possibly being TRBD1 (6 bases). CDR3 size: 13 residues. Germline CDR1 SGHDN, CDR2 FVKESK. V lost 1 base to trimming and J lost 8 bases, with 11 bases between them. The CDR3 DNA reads TGTGCCAGCAGCCAAGTGCCCCAGGGGGGCTACACCTTC. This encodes CASSQVPQGGYTF.

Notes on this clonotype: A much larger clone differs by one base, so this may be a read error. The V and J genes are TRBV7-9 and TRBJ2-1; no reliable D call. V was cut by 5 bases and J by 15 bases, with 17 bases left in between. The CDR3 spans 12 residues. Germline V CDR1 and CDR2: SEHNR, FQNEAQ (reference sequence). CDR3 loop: CASSPLGTRAFF. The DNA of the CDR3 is TGTGCCAGCAGCCCCCTCGGAACTCGGGCGTTCTTC. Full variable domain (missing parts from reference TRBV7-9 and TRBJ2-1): DTGVSQNPRHKITKRGQNVTFRCDPISEHNRLYWYRQTLGQGPEFLTYFQNEAQLEKSRLLSDRFSAERPKGSFSTLEIQRTEQGDSAMYLCASSPLGTRAFFGPGTRLTVL.

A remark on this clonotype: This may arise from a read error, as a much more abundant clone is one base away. As DNA, the CDR3 is TGTGCCAGCGGCTCCCCTCGACCGGGCCAAGAGACCCAGTACTTC. Its protein is CASGSPRPGQETQYF. The genes are TRBV7-9 and TRBJ2-5, with D hard to call. V dropped 8 bases and J dropped 1 base, with 17 bases sitting between them. The germline V gene encodes CDR1 SEHNR and CDR2 FQNEAQ (reference sequence). This CDR3 spans 15 amino acids.

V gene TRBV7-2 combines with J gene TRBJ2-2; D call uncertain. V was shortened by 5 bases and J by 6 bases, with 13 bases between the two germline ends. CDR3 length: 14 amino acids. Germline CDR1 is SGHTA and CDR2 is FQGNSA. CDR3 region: CASSVFLVSGELFF. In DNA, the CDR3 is TGTGCCAGCAGCGTATTCTTAGTATCCGGGGAGCTGTTTTTT. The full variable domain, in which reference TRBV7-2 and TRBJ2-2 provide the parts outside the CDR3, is GAGVSQSPSNKVTEKGKDVELRCDPISGHTALYWYRQSLGQGLEFLIYFQGNSAPDKSGLPSDRFSAERTGGSVSTLTIQRTQQEDSAVYLCASSVFLVSGELFFGEGSRLTVL.

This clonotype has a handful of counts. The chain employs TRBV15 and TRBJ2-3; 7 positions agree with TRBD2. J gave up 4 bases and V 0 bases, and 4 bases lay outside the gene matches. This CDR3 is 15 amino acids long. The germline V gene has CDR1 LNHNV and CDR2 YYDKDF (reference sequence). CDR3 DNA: TGTGCCACCAGCAGAGATGCGGGGAGGGCAGATACGCAGTATTTT. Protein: CATSRDAGRADTQYF.

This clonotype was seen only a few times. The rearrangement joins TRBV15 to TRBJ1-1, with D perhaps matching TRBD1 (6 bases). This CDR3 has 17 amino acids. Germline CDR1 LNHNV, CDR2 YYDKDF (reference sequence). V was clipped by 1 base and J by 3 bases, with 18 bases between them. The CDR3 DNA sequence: TGTGCCACCAGCAGAGGTCACATACAGGGACGAGACACTGAAGCTTTCTTT. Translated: CATSRGHIQGRDTEAFF.

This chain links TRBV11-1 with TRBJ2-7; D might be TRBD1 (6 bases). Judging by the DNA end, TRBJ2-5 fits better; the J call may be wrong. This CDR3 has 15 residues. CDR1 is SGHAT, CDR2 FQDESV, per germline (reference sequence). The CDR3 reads CASSRLTGTEETQYF. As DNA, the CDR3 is TGTGCCAGCAGTCGTTTGACAGGAACGGAGGAGACCCAGTACTTC.